This TCR beta chain was sequenced for a study of cytomegalovirus exposure and HLA in healthy donors (dated by TCRdb to between 2016 and 2019). With regard to the full study: According to an earlier analysis of several hundred of the donors, roughly 180 million T cells yielded roughly 100 million unique TCR beta sequences and about 280 Gb of sequence data. Approximately 310 gigabases of sequencing data and tens of millions of unique TCR sequences were included in an early release covering 500 to 750 HLA-typed donors. The genetic ancestry cluster associated with self-reported Caucasian donors included over 65% of the roughly 400 genotyped donors. The study aimed to test whether signatures of past pathogen exposure could be identified by cataloging public T cell receptors. The study profiled the T cell repertoires of more than 500 subjects by immunosequencing and related them to cytomegalovirus serostatus. In addition to the first cohort of about 650 subjects, a separate validation cohort of over 90 different subjects was used. The study combined high-throughput TCR immunosequencing, statistical association of individual TCRs with disease status, and machine learning to predict cytomegalovirus infection status. A later analysis re-examined previously published TCR beta repertoires from about 700 donors and added high-resolution HLA genotyping to investigate patterns of TCR occurrence. Rather than drawing on any new phenotypic data, the later analysis identified candidate immune exposures from TCR beta sequences and the way those sequences occurred across donors. An earlier analysis of 587 of the donors used high-throughput TCR beta sequencing to judge whether each TCR beta V gene segment behaved as functional or pseudogenic. Donor age, sex, ethnicity and CMV serostatus were compiled together with the repertoire data. A later genetic analysis took genome-wide SNP genotypes for about 55% of the roughly 700 donors and used that subset as a discovery cohort. Every repertoire in the discovery cohort had been generated on one and the same sequencing platform. HLA typing covered class I and class II loci at four-digit resolution. The number of donors typed differed by locus, with roughly 620-640 for A, B, C, DRB1 and DQB1, roughly 520 for DQA1, about 610 for DPA1, and 472 for DPB1. Roughly five DR-DQ haplotypes were treated as single units for association and clustering because of strong linkage in the cohort. Among under 450 genotyped donors of the cohort, an average of 235,054 unique TCR beta nucleotide sequences were sequenced per donor, roughly a sixth of them non-productive. Overall study outcomes, separate from this receptor: Some IMGT-functional V segments, including TRBV6-2 and TRBV6-3, could not be distinguished by the 87-base-pair reads and were therefore excluded. In a later analysis, the rate of TCR association differed among HLA loci, with DRB1 alleles having the most associated TCRs and HLA-C alleles having the fewest. A group of highly shared sequence variants was considered likely to be a technical artifact of the sequencing pipeline. When HLA alleles, especially DR and DQ, strongly co-occurred, TCR associations were difficult to assign to individual alleles. At a false discovery rate of 0.05, a later analysis linked under 20,000 TCR beta sequences to specific HLA alleles. Only TCR beta chains were sequenced in this cohort, and the absence of alpha or paired-chain data limited detectable features. Correlated functional status among segregating V segments might be attributable to linkage disequilibrium, but an unknown experimental factor could not be ruled out. In a later genetic analysis, fewer N-insertions in productive TCRs were reported among donors in an Asian-associated ancestry cluster than the 666-donor mean. A later genetic analysis associated a missense DCLRE1C variant with V-gene and J-gene trimming of TCR beta chains, and an independent cohort replicated the association. An earlier analysis of around 500 of the donors showed that most TCR beta V segments appeared in productive rearrangements either about 90% or about 30% of the time, which broadly matched IMGT annotations. A later analysis found that most CMV-associated TCR beta chains appeared HLA-restricted, with HLA associations seemingly driven largely by CMV exposure. While some public TCRs were present in many individuals, most TCR sequences turned up only very rarely across donors. The earlier analysis of around 600 of the donors excluded approximately 15 rarely observed V segments, including chromosome 9 orphons, because counts were too low. Because HLA typing was unavailable for some donors at each locus, only the typed subset was used in association tests. A later analysis reported that several top co-occurrence clusters appeared linked to parvovirus B19, influenza, CMV and Epstein-Barr virus. According to the authors, the approach could potentially be generalized to other disease states and immunological phenotypes. Immune exposure information for the cohort was limited to CMV serostatus. A total of roughly 160 TCR beta chains were listed by the study as associated with cytomegalovirus. The classifier was reported to diagnose cytomegalovirus status with high specificity and sensitivity in both the original cohort and the validation cohort. Sequencing depth was assumed to be roughly uniform across donors in the presence/absence analyses, though that assumption may not hold. A later analysis found that HLA-associated TCR beta chains were more clonally expanded and had lower generation probabilities than equally common non-associated chains. A further reported finding was that TCR beta sequences accurately predicted the HLA-A and HLA-B alleles for most subjects in the first cohort. In vitro tests confirmed that three of the cytomegalovirus-associated TCR beta chains recognize cytomegalovirus antigens.

The cohort was made up of 666 healthy bone marrow donors. All cohort members were sampled while nominally healthy, although unrecorded immune exposures were likely present. The donor was CMV seronegative and belonged to the group of more than 300 seronegative cohort members. Every donor gave a peripheral blood sample, and the peripheral blood mononuclear cells from that sample were used for TCR beta sequencing. The Qiagen DNeasy Blood Extraction Kit was used to extract genomic DNA from the blood cell samples. Of note for this clone: Its antigen is not yet known. Base quality data are lacking; no much larger clone is found one base away.

The library came from the immunoSEQ multiplex PCR assay. For the multiplex PCR, a mixture combining 60 forward primers for TCR Vbeta segments and 13 reverse primers for TCR Jbeta segments was used. The CDR3 region of rearranged TCR beta genes was amplified from genomic DNA with a multiplex PCR assay. Amplified TCR beta libraries were sequenced as 87-base-pair reads on the Illumina HiSeq System. The paper's data handling went like this. Across the 500 to 850 repertoires, a later analysis counted 78 million or so unique TCR beta chains, roughly 11 million of which were shared by at least two donors. A nearest-neighbor algorithm error-corrected the raw reads and collapsed the reads into unique sequences, merging closely related sequences to remove PCR and sequencing errors. CDR3 sequences were aligned to IMGT reference sequences to assign V, D and J gene segments. For a sequence to be retained, a match of at least six nucleotides was required to both a V gene segment and a J gene segment. Rearrangements were called productive when the CDR3 lacked stop codons and stayed in frame with V and J; all others were non-productive. Following IMGT convention, CDR3 was defined as the stretch from the second conserved V-encoded cysteine up to the conserved J-encoded phenylalanine. The earlier analysis of 587 of the donors excluded any sequence lacking an unambiguous match to a single V gene segment. In an earlier analysis of approximately 590 of the donors, a V segment was called functional when productive rearrangements were above 56.7%, and segregating when the standard deviation between donors exceeded 5%. A statistical classification framework was developed to diagnose cytomegalovirus status using the catalog of TCR beta chain sequences. In a later analysis, TCR nucleotide sequences were compared against IMGT/GENE-DB human TR gene sequences so that V and J genes could be assigned. A later analysis assigned CDR3 sequences and most-parsimonious VDJ recombination scenarios with the TCRdist pipeline. A later analysis defined each TCR beta chain by its CDR3 amino acid sequence plus V-gene family, and excluded reads lacking a unique V-gene family. In a later analysis, several hundred highly shared, low-generation-probability nucleotide sequences were removed to address suspected cross-contamination and a sequencing artifact. In a later analysis, a clonal expansion index for each public chain was calculated from normalized within-repertoire ranks of inferred template counts. A later analysis computed generation probabilities with a VDJ recombination model fitted to out-of-frame rearrangements, and checked the results against IGoR. A later analysis scored TCR-TCR, TCR-HLA and TCR-CMV co-occurrence with hypergeometric tests, applying a repertoire-size bias correction to TCR pairs. A later analysis estimated false discovery rates by permuting HLA or CMV assignments 20 times. A later analysis grouped co-occurring TCRs with DBSCAN, adding TCRdist sequence similarity when clustering within HLA-allele-positive subsets. For co-occurrence clustering, repertoires with fewer than 30,000 or more than 120,000 public chains were excluded, along with roughly 5 repertoires with anomalous nucleotide sharing. Drawn from immuneACCESS, this table holds only the in-frame rearrangements with V and J called that TCRdb kept. Clones are partly lost; checked studies trace under half to an unresolved V gene and leave the rest unexplained. V, J and clone size are taken as reported in that table, and D and trimming were inferred from the DNA itself. Here the sample has roughly 140,000 clones; over 60% occur a single time. Of the sample, 2% to 2.5% falls within the top ten clones.

V loses 3 bases, J loses 5 bases, and the germline ends lie 13 bases apart. CDR1 and CDR2 were assigned from the germline V gene as SQVTM and ANQGSEA. Spanning cysteine to phenylalanine, the CDR3 consists of 13 amino acids. Only the CDR3 DNA stays, 39 bases, in frame from base 1. The sequenced sample consisted of PBMCs. The sequence derives from a middle-aged man in good health and CMV-seronegative. The sequence links TRBV29-1 to TRBJ2-5, with no D gene named confidently. This receptor has the CDR3 CSVDKTARETQYF. The bases are TGCAGCGTTGATAAGACTGCTAGGGAGACCCAGTACTTC.